These 6 T cell receptor beta chains were all obtained from the same sample, sequenced in a study of human T cells and chemical hapten exposure. TCRdb re-called the RACE reads with MiXCR, one entry per CDR3 protein. The sample contains roughly 84,000 distinct CDR3 sequences, 10% of which appear only once. The time point: patch test 2, 6 weeks after DPC sensitization. Regarding treatment: therapeutic diphenylcyclopropenone sensitization with weekly scalp DPC. Specimen: whole blood, collected in connection with sensitization to the hapten diphenylcyclopropenone (DPC). The receptors were sampled from a woman in her fifties or sixties with alopecia areata. Some clones in this sample may be carry-over from other donors' samples.

This clonotype was observed many times. CDR3 in DNA: TGTGCCAGCAGTGAGTACAGGGATAACACCGGGGAGCTGTTTTTT. Its protein is CASSEYRDNTGELFF. V is TRBV25-1 and J is TRBJ2-2, with D perhaps matching TRBD1 (6 bases). Trimming removed 3 bases from V and 2 bases from J, with 10 bases in between. CDR1 and CDR2 (germline): MGHDK, SYGVNS. CDR3 length: 15 amino acids.

This clonotype has more than one count but fewer than ten. The junction shows a germline mismatch at one end, possibly a read error. The V gene is TRBV7-9, the J gene TRBJ1-1, with D maybe TRBD1 (6 bases). The CDR3 is made up of 13 amino acids. In germline, CDR1 is SEHNR, CDR2 FQNEAQ (reference sequence). CDR3 protein: CASSLTGNAEAFF. The CDR3, as DNA: TGTGCCAGCAGCTTAACAGGGAACGCTGAAGCTTTCTTT.

This clonotype was counted between two and nine times. CDR3: CASSSAGRGEQYF. In DNA, the CDR3 is TGTGCCAGCAGTTCAGCGGGCAGAGGAGAGCAGTACTTC. The chain uses TRBV27 and TRBJ2-7; D may be TRBD2 (6 bases). The length of the CDR3 is 13 residues. The germline V gene encodes CDR1 MNHEY and CDR2 SMNVEV (reference sequence). Deletions cut 4 bases from V and 7 bases from J, with 14 bases between.

This chain uses TRBV12-3 or TRBV12-4 with TRBJ1-2; TRBD1 is a possible D gene (5 bases). This CDR3 comprises 13 residues. The V end was cut by 2 bases, the J end by 8 bases, with 12 bases between. CDR3 loop: CASSLNGGRGYTF. The CDR3 bases are TGTGCCAGCAGTTTAAATGGGGGTCGCGGCTACACCTTC.

This clonotype was counted between two and nine times. The chain has TRBV9 and TRBJ2-2; 7 bases map to TRBD1. There are 16 residues in the CDR3. V shed 1 base, J shed 1 base, and the junction held 4 bases outside the gene matches. CDR1 and CDR2 (germline): SGDLS, YYNGEE. Written as DNA, the CDR3 is TGTGCCAGCAGCGTAACGGACAGGATGAACACCGGGGAGCTGTTTTTT. It is translated as CASSVTDRMNTGELFF.

The gene calls are TRBV5-1 and TRBJ2-3; D may be TRBD2 (5 bases). Germline V gene data show CDR1 as SGHRS and CDR2 as YFSETQ. The V end was cut by 4 bases, the J end by 2 bases, with 14 bases between. The CDR3 spans 15 residues. CDR3 sequence: CASSAPFGDTDTQYF. Written as DNA, the CDR3 is TGCGCCAGCAGCGCTCCCTTCGGGGACACAGATACGCAGTATTTT.